This T cell receptor beta chain was profiled in a study of HIV-infected patients and healthy controls. The repertoire came from unfractionated whole blood and reflected all unsorted peripheral T cells. The table lists this clonotype with a few counts. 450 to 600 ng RNA was reverse transcribed with alpha and beta constant-region primers. Separate chain-specific third strand synthesis with multiplexing indices produced the alpha and beta libraries. TCRdb reanalysed the 5' RACE reads using MiXCR and keeps one entry per CDR3 protein. The sample lists 15,000 or so distinct CDR3 sequences; 7% were seen once. Sample: blood. The sequence came from an adult in good health.

The CDR3 loop is CASSSTPSKNIQYF. The CDR3 region has the DNA TGTGCCAGCAGTTCGACCCCGTCCAAAAACATTCAGTACTTC. This chain links TRBV28 with TRBJ2-4; no definite D call. Germline V gene data show CDR1 as MDHEN and CDR2 as SYDVKM. The CDR3 loop spans 14 amino acids. Trimming left V 4 bases short and J 2 bases short, with 9 bases between.